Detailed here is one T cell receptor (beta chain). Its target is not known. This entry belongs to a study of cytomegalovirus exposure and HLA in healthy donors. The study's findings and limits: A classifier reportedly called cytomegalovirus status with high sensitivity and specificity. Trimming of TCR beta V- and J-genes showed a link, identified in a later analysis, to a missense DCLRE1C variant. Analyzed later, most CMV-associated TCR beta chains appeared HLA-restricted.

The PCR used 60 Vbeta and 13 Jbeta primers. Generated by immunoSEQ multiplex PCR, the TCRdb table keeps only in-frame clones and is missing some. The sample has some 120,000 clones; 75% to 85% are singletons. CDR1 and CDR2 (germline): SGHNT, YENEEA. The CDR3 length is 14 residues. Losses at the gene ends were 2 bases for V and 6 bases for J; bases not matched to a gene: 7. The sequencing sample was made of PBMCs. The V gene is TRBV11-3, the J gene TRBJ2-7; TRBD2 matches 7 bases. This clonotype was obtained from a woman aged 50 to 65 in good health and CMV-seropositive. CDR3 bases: TGTGCCAGCAGCTTATCGGGGGGAGGTATCGAGCAGTACTTC. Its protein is CASSLSGGGIEQYF.